Each of the 27 T cell receptor beta chains below was sequenced from the same sample in a study of blood T cell repertoires in COVID-19. TCRdb's table, derived via immunoSEQ multiplex PCR, lists solely in-frame clones and lacks some. In the table there are a few hundred thousand clones, around 81% of which are singletons. The material sequenced was PBMCs or T cells enriched from blood (not recorded which). These receptors came from a man in his fifties or sixties who had recovered from COVID-19.

The V gene is TRBV6-5, the J gene TRBJ1-1; 8 positions agree with TRBD1. The CDR3 is 14 amino acids. J gave up 4 bases and V 7 bases, and 8 bases lay outside the gene matches. Germline V lookup: CDR1 MNHEY, CDR2 SVGAGI. CDR3 region: CASILDRVITEAFF. The CDR3 nucleotides are TGTGCCAGCATCCTGGACAGGGTTATCACTGAAGCTTTCTTT.

The rearrangement joins TRBV19 to TRBJ2-2; TRBD1 might be the D (6 bases). The germline gives CDR1 LNHDA, CDR2 SQIVND (reference sequence). V lost 10 bases, J lost 1 base, and 16 bases lay in between. The CDR3 runs to 15 residues. The CDR3 is CATSSIQGNTGELFF. For the CDR3, the DNA is TGTGCCACCAGTAGTATACAGGGGAACACCGGGGAGCTGTTTTTT.

V gene TRBV9 combines with J gene TRBJ2-6, with 9 bases matching TRBD1. Looked up from germline, CDR1 is SGDLS and CDR2 is YYNGEE. The CDR3 contains 17 residues. J was trimmed by 1 base and V by 5 bases; bases with no gene match: 7. CDR3 nucleotides: TGTGCCAGCAGGGGACAGGGAAACCCTTCTGGGGCCAACGTCCTGACTTTC. It is translated as CASRGQGNPSGANVLTF.

The DNA for the CDR3 is TGTGCCAGCAGCTTAGTAGGCTTGGCGCAGGGGGTCGGGGAGCAGTACTTC. Translation gives CASSLVGLAQGVGEQYF. The rearrangement joins TRBV7-2 to TRBJ2-7; 7 nucleotides agree with TRBD1. J lost 7 bases, V lost 1 base, and 16 bases had no gene match. Germline V CDR1 and CDR2: SGHTA, FQGNSA. The CDR3 length is 17 residues.

As DNA, the CDR3 is TGTGCCAGCAGCTTGGGCAGCAGGACTTTCTATGGCTACACCTTC. Translation: CASSLGSRTFYGYTF. The chain couples TRBV7-9 to TRBJ1-2; no clear D. Germline V CDR1 and CDR2: SEHNR, FQNEAQ (reference sequence). The length of the CDR3 is 15 residues. With 3 bases removed from V and 4 bases from J, the gap between germline ends came to 15 bases.

This clone was seen at least ten times. In the same sample, other DNA sequences code for this CDR3. The chain links TRBV18 to TRBJ1-1; D is uncertain. V lost 3 bases, J lost 0 bases, and 5 bases lay in between. Germline-derived CDR1 and CDR2 are KGHSH and LQKENI. The CDR3 has 13 residues. CDR3 in amino acids: CASSPDLNTEAFF. The CDR3 DNA sequence: TGTGCCAGCTCACCGGACTTGAACACTGAAGCTTTCTTT. Based on the CDR3 plus reference TRBV18 and TRBJ1-1, the full variable domain is NAGVMQNPRHLVRRRGQEARLRCSPMKGHSHVYWYRQLPEEGLKFMVYLQKENIIDESGMPKERFSAEFPKEGPSILRIQQVVRGDSAAYFCASSPDLNTEAFFGQGTRLTVV.

The V gene is TRBV19, the J gene TRBJ1-5; 8 bases match TRBD1. The ends lost 5 bases at V and 2 bases at J; junction bases unmatched: 8. This CDR3 contains 16 residues. Germline V CDR1 and CDR2: LNHDA, SQIVND (reference sequence). The CDR3 DNA is TGTGCCAGTAGTCCCCAGGGGGCTCGGGGCAATCAGCCCCAGCATTTT. This gives the protein CASSPQGARGNQPQHF.

The J gene is TRBJ1-2, the V gene TRBV27; tentatively, D is TRBD1 (6 bases). This CDR3 has 13 residues. Germline V CDR1 and CDR2: MNHEY, SMNVEV (reference sequence). Trimming removed 5 bases from V and 7 bases from J, with 14 bases in between. In nucleotides, the CDR3 is TGTGCCAGCAGTGGGGGCTTCGAGGTTGGCTACACCTTC. Protein product: CASSGGFEVGYTF.

The DNA of the CDR3 is TGTGCCAGCAGCTACGGGACAGCCCCAAATGGCCCCACTGAAGCTTTCTTT. It is translated as CASSYGTAPNGPTEAFF. This chain links TRBV5-4 with TRBJ1-1, with 7 bases that match TRBD1. Losses at the gene ends were 3 bases for V and 4 bases for J; bases not matched to a gene: 15. Germline lookup yields CDR1 SGHNT and CDR2 YYREEE (reference sequence). This CDR3 is 17 amino acids long.

There are a few counts of this clone. The chain couples TRBV27 to TRBJ1-5; D ambiguous. From germline, CDR1 is MNHEY and CDR2 SMNVEV (reference sequence). This CDR3 region has 12 residues. Trimming shortened V by 6 bases and J by 9 bases, and 12 bases separated the two germline ends. The CDR3 region is CASRENFGPQHF. CDR3 nucleotides: TGTGCCAGCAGAGAGAATTTCGGGCCCCAGCATTTT.

This clone appeared once. This chain joins TRBV6-1 and TRBJ2-7; 9 nucleotides match TRBD1. CDR3 size: 14 residues. Germline V gives CDR1 MNHNS, CDR2 SASEGT. V lost 3 bases to trimming and J lost 5 bases; unmatched junction nucleotides: 5. CDR3 sequence reads: CASSDPGQGHEQYF. In DNA, the CDR3 is TGTGCCAGCAGTGATCCGGGACAGGGCCACGAGCAGTACTTC.

This clone was seen more than once but under ten times. This chain joins TRBV29-1 and TRBJ1-5, with D tentatively TRBD1 (5 bases). The CDR3 covers 13 residues. Germline V lookup: CDR1 SQVTM, CDR2 ANQGSEA. Trimming stripped 7 bases from V and 6 bases from J, with 16 bases between. The CDR3 sequence: CSGAGGVGQPQHF. For the CDR3, the DNA is TGCAGCGGCGCCGGGGGGGTTGGTCAGCCCCAGCATTTT.

The chain combines TRBV9 with TRBJ1-2, with 7 bases lining up with TRBD1. V trimming: 3 bases; J trimming: 2 bases; junction bases outside the gene matches: 7. Germline CDR1 reads SGDLS; CDR2 reads YYNGEE. This CDR3 spans 15 amino acids. The CDR3 nucleotides are TGTGCCAGCAGCGGTCGGGGCAGGGGGAACTATGGCTACACCTTC. The encoded protein is CASSGRGRGNYGYTF.

The V and J genes are TRBV21-1 and TRBJ1-1; the table calls TRBD1, which could not be checked here. TRBV21-1 is classified as a pseudogene. The CDR3 is made up of 17 amino acids. The chain's CDR3 is CASSKEFTIRMNTEAFF. CDR3 DNA: TGTGCCAGCAGCAAAGAATTCACAATCAGGATGAACACTGAAGCTTTCTTT.

This clone came up once. The chain uses TRBV29-1 and TRBJ1-5; D is possibly TRBD1 (5 bases). The CDR3 is 14 amino acids. Germline V gene sequence: CDR1 SQVTM, CDR2 ANQGSEA. The V gene lost 4 bases and the J gene lost 6 bases, with 16 bases spanning the gap. In DNA form, the CDR3 reads TGCAGCGTTGCCAGCCTAGGGGTAGGTCAGCCCCAGCATTTT. Amino acids: CSVASLGVGQPQHF.

The V gene is TRBV4-3, the J gene TRBJ2-7, with 7 nucleotides matching TRBD2. Trimming at V came to 3 bases and at J to 2 bases, leaving 4 bases not matched to a gene. In germline, CDR1 is LGHNA, CDR2 YSLEER. The CDR3 covers 14 residues. The CDR3 DNA sequence: TGCGCCAGCAGCCACAGCGGGGCCGCCTACGAGCAGTACTTC. Protein product: CASSHSGAAYEQYF.

CDR3 amino acids: CASIRDGLAGEETQYF. CDR3 coding DNA: TGTGCCAGCATCCGCGACGGACTAGCGGGGGAAGAGACCCAGTACTTC. The rearrangement links TRBV2 to TRBJ2-5, with TRBD2 identical over 13 bases. J lost 3 bases, V lost 7 bases, and 8 bases had no gene match. The CDR3 sequence is 16 residues long. The V gene's germline CDR1 is SNHLY and CDR2 FYNNEI. Based on the CDR3 plus reference TRBV2 and TRBJ2-5, the full variable domain is EPEVTQTPSHQVTQMGQEVILRCVPISNHLYFYWYRQILGQKVEFLVSFYNNEISEKSEIFDDQFSVERPDGSNFTLKIRSTKLEDSAMYFCASIRDGLAGEETQYFGPGTRLLVL.

The chain couples TRBV27 to TRBJ1-1; D uncertain. With 7 bases removed from V and 2 bases from J, the gap between germline ends came to 17 bases. The CDR3 is made up of 15 amino acids. The germline V gene encodes CDR1 MNHEY and CDR2 SMNVEV (reference sequence). The CDR3 protein is CASTYRQAPNTEAFF. The CDR3 nucleotides are TGTGCCAGCACCTATCGCCAGGCCCCAAACACTGAAGCTTTCTTT.

The CDR3: CAWSHSRIYGYTF. The CDR3 region has the DNA TGTGCCTGGAGCCACTCCAGGATCTATGGCTACACCTTC. The genes are TRBV30 and TRBJ1-2; no clear D. The CDR3 is 13 amino acids. Looked up from germline, CDR1 is GTSNPN and CDR2 is SVGIG (reference sequence). The V and J ends lost 3 bases and 4 bases respectively, with 12 bases between them.

The rearrangement uses TRBV28 and TRBJ1-4; TRBD1 is a possible D gene (6 bases). V lost 7 bases and J lost 6, with 30 bases in between. Germline V CDR1 and CDR2: MDHEN, SYDVKM. The CDR3 covers 19 residues. CDR3 DNA: TGTGCCAGCAAACCCGCAGACCACAGGGTTTTTCGCCTGGATGAAAAACTGTTTTTT. Translation gives CASKPADHRVFRLDEKLFF.

This chain uses TRBV7-8 with TRBJ1-3; D may be TRBD1 (5 bases). This CDR3 has 13 residues. V was shortened by 5 bases and J by 7 bases, with 12 bases between the two germline ends. Germline V gene lookup returns CDR1 SGHVS and CDR2 FQNEAQ. This CDR3 reads CASSLGGGNTIYF. CDR3 DNA: TGTGCCAGCAGCCTTGGCGGGGGGAACACCATATATTTT.

The chain is built from TRBV19 and TRBJ1-1; D is uncertain. This CDR3 has 13 residues. Germline V gene data show CDR1 as LNHDA and CDR2 as SQIVND (reference sequence). V was trimmed by 2 bases and J by 2 bases, leaving 6 bases between them. CDR3 in amino acids: CASSIRANTEAFF. CDR3 coding DNA: TGTGCCAGTAGTATAAGAGCAAACACTGAAGCTTTCTTT.

The J gene is TRBJ1-6, the V gene TRBV5-5; 7 bases are a match to TRBD1. The CDR3 runs to 15 residues. CDR1 and CDR2 from the germline V gene are SGHKS and YYEKEE (reference sequence). V gave up 4 bases and J gave up 9 bases; unmatched junction bases: 10. This CDR3 reads CASSGSGTDLSPLHF. CDR3 nucleotides: TGTGCCAGCAGCGGCTCCGGGACAGACCTTTCACCCCTCCACTTT.

The chain combines TRBV7-9 with TRBJ2-7; D remains unclear. There are 13 residues in the CDR3. In germline, CDR1 is SEHNR, CDR2 FQNEAQ (reference sequence). Between the trimmed V and J ends, which lost 2 bases and 0 bases, there was a span of 5 bases. For the CDR3, the DNA is TGTGCCAGCAGCTTAACAGACTCCTACGAGCAGTACTTC. Translated, it gives CASSLTDSYEQYF.

The rearrangement uses TRBV7-2 and TRBJ2-7; D is ambiguous. Germline V gene sequence: CDR1 SGHTA, CDR2 FQGNSA. The CDR3 is 13 amino acids. Trimming left V 1 base short and J 6 bases short, with 10 bases between. The CDR3: CASSLVKWAEQYF. The CDR3 DNA reads as TGTGCCAGCAGCTTAGTCAAGTGGGCCGAGCAGTACTTC.

This chain joins TRBV7-6 and TRBJ1-1; possibly TRBD1 for D (5 bases). The germline V gene encodes CDR1 SGHVS and CDR2 FNYEAQ. The CDR3 extends over 14 amino acids. V was clipped by 2 bases and J by 0 bases, with 7 bases between them. The CDR3, as DNA: TGTGCCAGCAGCTTATCAGGGCTGAACACTGAAGCTTTCTTT. It translates to CASSLSGLNTEAFF.

J is TRBJ1-4 and V is TRBV7-3; a possible D gene is TRBD1 (6 bases). Looked up from germline, CDR1 is SGHTA and CDR2 is FQGTGA. The CDR3 sequence is 13 residues long. V was cut by 1 base and J by 8 bases, with 8 bases left in between. The CDR3 nucleotides read TGTGCCAGCAGCTTAAGAAGGGGGGAAAAACTGTTTTTT. As protein: CASSLRRGEKLFF.